Below are 26 T cell receptor beta chains sequenced from a single sample in a study of identical twins. TCRdb passed the 5' RACE reads through MiXCR, listing each CDR3 protein once. The sample includes around 960,000 distinct CDR3 sequences, roughly an eighth of them seen just once. The sample also formed part of further work on yellow fever vaccine responses in identical twins.

Material for sequencing was PBMCs. Receptors originate from a woman between 18 and 30 years old in good health.

The chain has TRBV5-8 and TRBJ2-7; 7 bases line up with TRBD2. Per the germline V gene, CDR1 is SGHTS and CDR2 is YDEGEE. J lost 2 bases, V lost 4 bases, and 12 bases had no gene match. This CDR3 has 16 residues. The CDR3 loop is CASSPDVGGVAYEQYF. Here the CDR3 DNA reads TGTGCCAGCAGCCCCGACGTGGGAGGGGTCGCCTACGAGCAGTACTTC.

This clonotype was seen a handful of times. The rearrangement joins TRBV7-6 to TRBJ2-3; D could derive from TRBD1 or TRBD2 (5 bases each). Trimming removed 5 bases at V and 0 bases at J, with 12 bases between. Germline values: CDR1 SGHVS, CDR2 FNYEAQ. The CDR3 totals 15 residues. The CDR3 sequence is CASSPGWTSTDTQYF. CDR3 bases: TGTGCCAGCAGCCCAGGGTGGACTAGCACAGATACGCAGTATTTT.

The rearrangement uses TRBV6-1 and TRBJ2-2; 7 positions agree with TRBD1. CDR3 size: 15 residues. Trimming cost V 8 bases and J 3 bases; bases outside gene matches: 9. In germline, CDR1 is MNHNS, CDR2 SASEGT. The DNA for the CDR3 is TGTGCCAGCCGCGGTTGGCAGGGGGACACCGGGGAGCTGTTTTTT. It is translated as CASRGWQGDTGELFF.

V usage is TRBV27 and J usage is TRBJ2-1; TRBD2 agrees at 7 bases. The CDR3 has 12 residues. The germline gives CDR1 MNHEY, CDR2 SMNVEV (reference sequence). The ends lost 5 bases at V and 8 bases at J; junction bases unmatched: 3. CDR3 loop: CASSITSDEQFF. The CDR3 DNA reads TGTGCCAGCAGTATTACTAGCGATGAGCAGTTCTTC.

This chain connects TRBV7-9 to TRBJ1-1; D gene unclear. The CDR3 is 11 residues long. The germline gives CDR1 SEHNR, CDR2 FQNEAQ (reference sequence). With 7 bases removed from V and 7 bases from J, the gap between germline ends came to 10 bases. CDR3 nucleotide sequence: TGTGCCAGCACCCAACTCGATGAAGCTTTCTTT. Amino acids: CASTQLDEAFF.

The V call is TRBV28, the J call TRBJ2-1; D unclear. The CDR3 contains 14 residues. CDR1 and CDR2 from the germline V gene are MDHEN and SYDVKM. With 4 bases removed from V and 3 bases from J, the gap between germline ends came to 10 bases. CDR3 nucleotides: TGTGCCAGCAGTTCCCCTCCGGTCTACAATGAGCAGTTCTTC. This sequence encodes CASSSPPVYNEQFF.

V and J are TRBV11-3 and TRBJ2-7; the D gene is possibly TRBD1 (5 bases). The CDR3 covers 16 residues. V dropped 0 bases and J dropped 2 bases, with 14 bases sitting between them. Germline CDR1 and CDR2: SGHNT and YENEEA. Written as DNA, the CDR3 is TGTGCCAGCAGCTTAGAGATCGGTCAGGGCACCTACGAGCAGTACGTC. Protein: CASSLEIGQGTYEQYV.

This clonotype was picked up a small number of times. The J gene is TRBJ2-2, the V gene TRBV24-1; D is uncertain. Per the germline V gene, CDR1 is KGHDR and CDR2 is SFDVKD. Deletions cut 1 base from V and 5 bases from J, with 7 bases between. The CDR3 is 14 residues long. The CDR3 DNA reads TGTGCCACCAGTGATTTTGGCAGAACCGGGGAGCTGTTTTTT. Amino acids: CATSDFGRTGELFF.

The CDR3 DNA sequence: TGTGCCAGCAGTTACTCTGTCTTCACCGTTCAGTTCTTC. This gives the protein CASSYSVFTVQFF. The chain carries TRBV6-2 or TRBV6-3 and TRBJ2-1; D is unclear. This CDR3 spans 13 amino acids. Germline V gene data show CDR1 as MNHEY and CDR2 as SVGEGT. Trimming removed 0 bases from V and 13 bases from J, with 13 bases in between.

The chain combines TRBV20-1 with TRBJ1-1; no definite D call. Germline loops: CDR1 DFQATT, CDR2 SNEGSKA (reference sequence). V lost 2 bases, J lost 7 bases, and 8 bases lay in between. CDR3 length: 11 residues. The CDR3 region is CSARHGNEAFF. The CDR3 nucleotides are TGCAGTGCTAGACACGGAAATGAAGCTTTCTTT.

This clonotype came up a few times. The CDR3 bases are TGTGCCAGCAGTTTAATTGGACAGGGGGTCGACGAGCAGTACTTC. Protein: CASSLIGQGVDEQYF. The chain is built from TRBV12-3 or TRBV12-4 and TRBJ2-7; TRBD1 agrees at 10 bases. The junction had 6 bases not matched to a gene; V was cut back by 2 bases and J by 5 bases. This CDR3 has 15 amino acids.

This chain uses TRBV20-1 with TRBJ2-1; 13 bases fit TRBD2. V shed 5 bases and J 8 bases; nucleotides not matched to a gene: 15. CDR1 DFQATT and CDR2 SNEGSKA come from the germline V gene (reference sequence). The CDR3 length is 17 residues. The CDR3 DNA is TGCAGTGCTCCGGGACTAGCGGGAACGCGAACTGGGGATGAGCAGTTCTTC. This codes for CSAPGLAGTRTGDEQFF.

Ten or more counts support this clonotype. The CDR3 coding sequence is TGTGCCAGCAGCTTACGAGACAGGGATACGGTTGAGCTGTTTTTT. This translates into CASSLRDRDTVELFF. The chain joins TRBV7-9 to TRBJ2-2; TRBD1 agrees at 7 bases. From germline, CDR1 is SEHNR and CDR2 FQNEAQ (reference sequence). The V segment lost 2 bases and the J segment 11 bases; nucleotides outside the gene matches: 11. The CDR3 extends over 15 amino acids.

V gene TRBV5-1 combines with J gene TRBJ2-2; TRBD1 is a possible D gene (6 bases). The CDR3 contains 14 residues. CDR1 is SGHRS, CDR2 YFSETQ, per germline. Trimming shortened V by 4 bases and J by 5 bases, and 12 bases separated the two germline ends. The CDR3 nucleotides are TGCGCCAGCAGCCCCGCGACAGGTACCGGGGAGCTGTTTTTT. This sequence encodes CASSPATGTGELFF.

There are many counts of this clonotype. The gene calls are TRBV19 and TRBJ1-1; TRBD1 matches 10 bases. Germline loops: CDR1 LNHDA, CDR2 SQIVND (reference sequence). V dropped 6 bases and J dropped 4; count of bases not matched to a gene: 5. The CDR3 loop spans 14 amino acids. In DNA form, the CDR3 reads TGTGCCAGTAGGCCGGGACAGGGGTTCACTGAAGCTTTCTTT. This gives the protein CASRPGQGFTEAFF.

This chain joins TRBV7-9 and TRBJ2-3; 7 nucleotides align to TRBD1. The CDR3 loop spans 15 amino acids. Germline V gene lookup returns CDR1 SEHNR and CDR2 FQNEAQ (reference sequence). V shed 5 bases and J 8 bases; nucleotides not matched to a gene: 13. The CDR3 sequence: CASSTRASGQVTQYF. The CDR3 nucleotides are TGTGCCAGCAGCACCCGGGCCTCTGGACAGGTTACGCAGTATTTT.

V and J are TRBV20-1 and TRBJ1-3, with D unresolved. This CDR3 comprises 15 residues. Germline V gene lookup returns CDR1 DFQATT and CDR2 SNEGSKA (reference sequence). V lost 2 bases and J lost 0, with 11 bases in between. The DNA for the CDR3 is TGCAGTGCTAGACCCGTAACGAGCTCTGGAAACACCATATATTTT. This encodes CSARPVTSSGNTIYF.

The J gene is TRBJ2-2, the V gene TRBV7-8, with D maybe TRBD2 (6 bases). Trimming pared 4 bases from V and 1 base from J, leaving 13 bases between. The CDR3 is 16 amino acids. Germline V gene sequence: CDR1 SGHVS, CDR2 FQNEAQ. The CDR3 sequence: CASSSLTRLNTGELFF. DNA of the CDR3: TGTGCCAGCAGCTCCCTGACTAGACTGAACACCGGGGAGCTGTTTTTT.

This clonotype was counted many times. The V gene is TRBV4-1, the J gene TRBJ1-2; 7 bases are a match to TRBD1. The ends lost 4 bases at V and 10 bases at J; junction bases unmatched: 9. The CDR3 totals 13 residues. The germline V gene encodes CDR1 MGHRA and CDR2 YSYEKL. The CDR3 loop is CASSLNRGEDYTF. The CDR3 DNA is TGCGCCAGCAGCCTAAACAGGGGAGAAGACTACACCTTC.

On this clonotype: A read error may explain this, as a much larger clone is one base away. The chain carries TRBV5-1 and TRBJ2-7, with D possibly being TRBD1 (7 bases). Germline V CDR1 and CDR2: SGHRS, YFSETQ. This CDR3 comprises 12 residues. The CDR3 spells CASRGASFEQYF. The CDR3 DNA follows: TGCGCCTCCAGGGGGGCGTCCTTCGAGCAGTACTTC.

The CDR3: CASSDNKAGSYEQYF. Here the CDR3 DNA reads TGTGCCAGCAGCGATAACAAAGCAGGCTCCTACGAGCAGTACTTC. The V and J genes are TRBV6-1 and TRBJ2-7; no reliable D call. The CDR3 covers 15 residues. Germline V gene data show CDR1 as MNHNS and CDR2 as SASEGT. V was trimmed by 6 bases and J by 0 bases, leaving 15 bases between them.

The chain joins TRBV29-1 to TRBJ2-1; TRBD2 matches 14 bases. V dropped 8 bases and J dropped 8; count of bases not matched to a gene: 11. The CDR3 totals 15 residues. Looked up from germline, CDR1 is SQVTM and CDR2 is ANQGSEA. This CDR3 is CSPWGLAGEGDEQFF. CDR3 in DNA: TGCAGCCCCTGGGGACTAGCGGGAGAAGGCGATGAGCAGTTCTTC.

This clonotype turned up a few times. The V call is TRBV20-1, the J call TRBJ2-1, with D possibly TRBD2 on 5 matching bases. This CDR3 has 12 residues. The V and J ends lost 5 bases and 7 bases respectively, with 12 bases between them. Germline CDR1 reads DFQATT; CDR2 reads SNEGSKA (reference sequence). The CDR3 sequence: CSAPLSGNEQFF. The DNA for the CDR3 is TGCAGTGCTCCCCTATCGGGGAATGAGCAGTTCTTC.

This clonotype occurred many times. V is TRBV20-1 and J is TRBJ2-5; TRBD2 matches 11 bases. The germline CDR1 and CDR2 sequences are DFQATT and SNEGSKA (reference sequence). Trimming at V came to 3 bases and at J to 2 bases, leaving 8 bases not matched to a gene. CDR3 length: 16 amino acids. The CDR3 DNA reads TGCAGTGCTAGGCGTCAACTAGCGGGAGAACAAGAGACCCAGTACTTC. Translation: CSARRQLAGEQETQYF.

The V and J genes are TRBV5-1 and TRBJ2-2; TRBD1 matches 10 bases. CDR1 and CDR2 (germline): SGHRS, YFSETQ. There are 16 residues in the CDR3. Trimming cost V 5 bases and J 4 bases; bases outside gene matches: 8. CDR3 sequence (DNA): TGCGCCAGCAGAAATGGGGGACAGGGGAGCACCGGGGAGCTGTTTTTT. It is translated as CASRNGGQGSTGELFF.

The V gene is TRBV6-1, the J gene TRBJ2-4; D possibly corresponds to TRBD2 (6 bases). The germline CDR1 and CDR2 sequences are MNHNS and SASEGT. V lost 6 bases to trimming and J lost 1 base, with 16 bases between them. The CDR3 consists of 16 residues. This CDR3 reads CASRAGRGEAKNIQYF. In DNA, the CDR3 is TGTGCCAGCAGGGCAGGGCGCGGGGAGGCCAAAAACATTCAGTACTTC.